This TCR beta chain originates from a study of blood T cell repertoires in COVID-19. Across the whole study: The United States, Italy and Spain supplied acute and convalescent COVID-19 samples.

The CDR3 runs to 15 residues. Per germline, CDR1 LGHNT and CDR2 FRNRAP. V gave up 3 bases and J gave up 10 bases; unmatched junction bases: 9. Authors' processing steps: Quantification of nucleated cells was approximated via reference gene primer amplification. Produced via immunoSEQ multiplex PCR; TCRdb's table is partial and in-frame only. That table supplies the V and J calls and clone size; D and trimming were determined from the DNA. Of 88,000 or so clones detected, approximately 82% appear once; the ten largest clones hold over 10%. The chain couples TRBV12-5 to TRBJ2-1, with 10 bases aligning to TRBD2. This sequence was found in a human donor in a cohort sampled during active COVID-19. What was sequenced was peripheral blood. In nucleotides, the CDR3 is TGTGCTAGTGGTTTTTACCCCGGACTAGCGGAGGAGCAGTTCTTC. Protein product: CASGFYPGLAEEQFF.